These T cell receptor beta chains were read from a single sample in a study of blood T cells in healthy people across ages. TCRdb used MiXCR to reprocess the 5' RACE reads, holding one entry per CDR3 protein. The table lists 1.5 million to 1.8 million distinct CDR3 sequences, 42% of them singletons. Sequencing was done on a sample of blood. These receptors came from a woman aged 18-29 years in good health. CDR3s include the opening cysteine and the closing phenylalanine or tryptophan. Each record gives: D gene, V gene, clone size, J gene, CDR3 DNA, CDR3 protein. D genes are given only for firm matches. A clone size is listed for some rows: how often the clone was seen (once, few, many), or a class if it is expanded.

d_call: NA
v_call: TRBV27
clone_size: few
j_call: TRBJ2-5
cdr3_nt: TGTGCCAGCAGTTTATTGGGGGCGAGGGGAGGAGAGACCCAGTACTTC
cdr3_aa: CASSLLGARGGETQYF

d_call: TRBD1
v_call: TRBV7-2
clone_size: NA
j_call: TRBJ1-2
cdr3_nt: TGTGCCAGCAGCTTACGCAGGGGGGCTGGCTACACCTTC
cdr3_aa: CASSLRRGAGYTF

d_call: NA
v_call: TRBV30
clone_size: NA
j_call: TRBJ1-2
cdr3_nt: TGTGCCGGGAGTGTACAGGGCTATGGCTACACCTTC
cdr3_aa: CAGSVQGYGYTF

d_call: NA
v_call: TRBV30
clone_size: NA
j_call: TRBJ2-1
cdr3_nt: TGTGCCTGGAGTGTATCAGGCGAGCAGTTCTTC
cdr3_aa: CAWSVSGEQFF

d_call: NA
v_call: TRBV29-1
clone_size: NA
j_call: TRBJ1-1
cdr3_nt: TGCAGCGTTGCGGGATCCCCAGAGAGCACTGAAGCTTTCTTT
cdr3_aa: CSVAGSPESTEAFF

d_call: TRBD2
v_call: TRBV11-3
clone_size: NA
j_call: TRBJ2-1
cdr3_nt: TGTGCCAGCTCTCCTCAGACTAGCGGGAACAATGAGCAGTTCTTC
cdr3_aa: CASSPQTSGNNEQFF

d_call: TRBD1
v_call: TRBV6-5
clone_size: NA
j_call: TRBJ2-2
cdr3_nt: TGTGCCAGCAGGGCACAGGGGTCCGGGGAGCTGTTTTTT
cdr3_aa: CASRAQGSGELFF

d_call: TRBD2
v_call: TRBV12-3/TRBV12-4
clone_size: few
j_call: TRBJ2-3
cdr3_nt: TGTGCCAGCAGTTTAGAACCAGCGGGGTTCACAGATACGCAGTATTTT
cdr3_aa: CASSLEPAGFTDTQYF

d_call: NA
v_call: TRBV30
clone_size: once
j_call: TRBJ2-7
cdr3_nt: TGTGCCTGGATGGACGGAAGGAATGAGCAGTACTTC
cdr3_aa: CAWMDGRNEQYF

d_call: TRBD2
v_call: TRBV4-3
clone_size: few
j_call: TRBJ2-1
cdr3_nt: TGCGCCAGCAGCCAAGTTCTAGCGGGAGTACAGGGGCAGTTCTTC
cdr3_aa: CASSQVLAGVQGQFF

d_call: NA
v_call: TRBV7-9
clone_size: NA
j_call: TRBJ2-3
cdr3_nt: TGTGCCAGCAGCTCCTATTCGCGGACGGGCTCCACAGATACGCAGTATTTT
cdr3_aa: CASSSYSRTGSTDTQYF

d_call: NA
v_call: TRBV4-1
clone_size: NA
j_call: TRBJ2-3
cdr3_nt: TGCGCCAGCAGCCCGTTTTACGGAGGCACGCAGTATTTT
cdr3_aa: CASSPFYGGTQYF

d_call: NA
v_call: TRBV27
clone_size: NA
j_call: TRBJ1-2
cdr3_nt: TGTGCCAGCAGTTTAGTGGGGGCAGACTATGGCTACACCTTC
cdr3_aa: CASSLVGADYGYTF

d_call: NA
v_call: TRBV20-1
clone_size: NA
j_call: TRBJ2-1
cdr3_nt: TGCAGTGCTAGTGGGAGCTGGTACTCCTACAATGAGCAGTTCTTC
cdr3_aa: CSASGSWYSYNEQFF

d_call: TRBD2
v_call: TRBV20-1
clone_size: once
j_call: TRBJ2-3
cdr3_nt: TGCAGTGCCGGGACTAGTTCTACGCAGTATTTT
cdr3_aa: CSAGTSSTQYF

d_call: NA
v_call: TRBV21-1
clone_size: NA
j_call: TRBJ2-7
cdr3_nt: TGTGCCAGCACCAAAGGATCAGGGGGGCGCGAGCAGTACTTC
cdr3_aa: CASTKGSGGREQYF

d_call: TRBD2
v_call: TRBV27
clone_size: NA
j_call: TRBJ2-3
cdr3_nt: TGTGCCAGCAGCCCCGGGCTAGCGGTGGTAGATACGCAGTATTTT
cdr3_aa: CASSPGLAVVDTQYF

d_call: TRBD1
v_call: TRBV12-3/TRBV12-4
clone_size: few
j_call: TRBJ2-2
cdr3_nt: TGTGCCAGCAGTTTGTCCCAAGGAACTAGGGGGCCGAACACCGGGGAGCTGTTTTTT
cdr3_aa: CASSLSQGTRGPNTGELFF

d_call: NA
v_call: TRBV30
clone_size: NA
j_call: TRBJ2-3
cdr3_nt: TGTGCCTGGAGTGTCTGGACAGATACGCAGTATTTT
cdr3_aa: CAWSVWTDTQYF

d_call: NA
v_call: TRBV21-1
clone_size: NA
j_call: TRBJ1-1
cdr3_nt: TGTGCCAGCACCAAGGGGGGGCCGAGGACTGAAGCTTTCTTT
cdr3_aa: CASTKGGPRTEAFF

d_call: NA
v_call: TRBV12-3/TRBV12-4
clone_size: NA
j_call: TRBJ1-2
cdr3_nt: TGTGCCAGCACCACTACAGGGTGGAACTATGGCTACACCTTC
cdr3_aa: CASTTTGWNYGYTF

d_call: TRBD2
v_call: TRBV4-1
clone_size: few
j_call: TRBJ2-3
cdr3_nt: TGCGCCAGCAGCCAAGTGCTAGCGGGGGGGAGCACAGATACGCAGTATTTT
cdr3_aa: CASSQVLAGGSTDTQYF

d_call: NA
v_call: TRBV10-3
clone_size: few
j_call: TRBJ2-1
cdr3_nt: TGTGCCGTAGCCGAACCGAGCTCCTACAATGAGCAGTTCTTC
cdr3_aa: CAVAEPSSYNEQFF

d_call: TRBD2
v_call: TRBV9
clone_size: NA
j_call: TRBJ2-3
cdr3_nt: TGTGCCAGCAGTGTTGGAACGGGGGGAGTATCAGATACGCAGTATTTT
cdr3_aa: CASSVGTGGVSDTQYF

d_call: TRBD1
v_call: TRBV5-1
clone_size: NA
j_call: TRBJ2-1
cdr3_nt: TGCGCCAGCAGCAACAGGGGGCTCAGGCACAATGAGCAGTTCTTC
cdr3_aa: CASSNRGLRHNEQFF

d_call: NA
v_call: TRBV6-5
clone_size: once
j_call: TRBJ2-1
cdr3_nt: TGTGCCAGCAGTGACGGGATTCAGAATGAGCAGTTCTTC
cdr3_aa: CASSDGIQNEQFF

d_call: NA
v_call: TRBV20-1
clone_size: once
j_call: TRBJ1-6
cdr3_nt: TGCAGTGCTAGAGACGGGACTTACCCTTATAATTCACCCCTCCACTTT
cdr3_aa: CSARDGTYPYNSPLHF

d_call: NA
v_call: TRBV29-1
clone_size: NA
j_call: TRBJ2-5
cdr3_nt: TGCAGCGTTGTTAGGGGCTCAAGGTGGGAGCAGTACTTC
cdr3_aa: CSVVRGSRWEQYF

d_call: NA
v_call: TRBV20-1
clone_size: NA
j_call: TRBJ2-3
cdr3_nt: TGCAGTGCTAGAATTGGGCCCCAACACTATTTT
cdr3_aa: CSARIGPQHYF

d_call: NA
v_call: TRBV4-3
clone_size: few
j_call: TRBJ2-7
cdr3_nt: TGCGCCAGCAGCCAAGATTGGACATGGCCGAGCGAGCAGTACTTC
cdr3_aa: CASSQDWTWPSEQYF

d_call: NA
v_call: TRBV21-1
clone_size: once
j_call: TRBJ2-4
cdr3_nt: TGTGCCAGCAGCAGCGATAGAAGGCTAGCGGGGGACAATGAGCAGTACTTC
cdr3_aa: CASSSDRRLAGDNEQYF